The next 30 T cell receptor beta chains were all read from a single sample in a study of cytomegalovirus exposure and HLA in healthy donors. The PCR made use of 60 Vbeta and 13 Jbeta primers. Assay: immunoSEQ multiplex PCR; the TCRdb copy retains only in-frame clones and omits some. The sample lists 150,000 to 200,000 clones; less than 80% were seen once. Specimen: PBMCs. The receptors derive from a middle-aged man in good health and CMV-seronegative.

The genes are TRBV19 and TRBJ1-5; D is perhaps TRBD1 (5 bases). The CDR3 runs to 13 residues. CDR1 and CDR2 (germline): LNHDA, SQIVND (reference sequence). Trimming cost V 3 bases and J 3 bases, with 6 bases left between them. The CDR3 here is CASSIRDNQPQHF. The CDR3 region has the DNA TGTGCCAGTAGTATCAGGGACAATCAGCCCCAGCATTTT.

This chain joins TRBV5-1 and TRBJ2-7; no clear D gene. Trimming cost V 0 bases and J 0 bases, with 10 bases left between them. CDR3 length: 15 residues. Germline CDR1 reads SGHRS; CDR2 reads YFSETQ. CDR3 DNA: TGCGCCAGCAGCTTGGGTTCCGGTAGCTCCTACGAGCAGTACTTC. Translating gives CASSLGSGSSYEQYF.

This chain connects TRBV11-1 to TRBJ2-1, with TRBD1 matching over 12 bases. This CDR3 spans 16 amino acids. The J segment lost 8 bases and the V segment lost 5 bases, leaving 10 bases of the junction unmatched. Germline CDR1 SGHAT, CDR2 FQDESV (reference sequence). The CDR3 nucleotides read TGTGCCAGCAGCCCCAGGGACAGGGGGCTGATCGATGAGCAGTTCTTC. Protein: CASSPRDRGLIDEQFF.

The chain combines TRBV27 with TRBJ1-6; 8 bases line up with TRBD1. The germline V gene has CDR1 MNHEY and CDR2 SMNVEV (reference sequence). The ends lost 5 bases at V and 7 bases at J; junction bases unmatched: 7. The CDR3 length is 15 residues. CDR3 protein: CASSAGTGGNSPLHF. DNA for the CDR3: TGTGCCAGCAGTGCGGGGACAGGTGGAAATTCACCCCTCCACTTT.

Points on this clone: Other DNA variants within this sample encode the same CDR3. The CDR3 DNA sequence: TGTGCCAGCAGCTTTTCCTCCTCCTACAATGAGCAGTTCTTC. It encodes CASSFSSSYNEQFF. This chain uses TRBV7-2 with TRBJ2-1; no firm D call. Deletions cut 3 bases from V and 0 bases from J, with 6 bases between. The CDR3 is 14 amino acids. The germline V gene has CDR1 SGHTA and CDR2 FQGNSA.

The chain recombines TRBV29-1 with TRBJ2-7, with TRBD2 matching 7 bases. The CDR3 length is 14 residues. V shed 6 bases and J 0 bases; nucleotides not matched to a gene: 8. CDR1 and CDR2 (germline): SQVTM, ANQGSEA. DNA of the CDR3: TGCAGCGTGAGCACCCAGCGGGACTCCTACGAGCAGTACTTC. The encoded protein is CSVSTQRDSYEQYF.

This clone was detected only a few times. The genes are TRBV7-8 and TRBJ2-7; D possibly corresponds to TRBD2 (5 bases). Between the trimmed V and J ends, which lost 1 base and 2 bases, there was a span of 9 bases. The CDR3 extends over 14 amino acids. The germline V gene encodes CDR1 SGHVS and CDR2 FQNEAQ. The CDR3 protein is CASSLGSGTYEQYF. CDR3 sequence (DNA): TGTGCCAGCAGCTTAGGGTCGGGGACCTACGAGCAGTACTTC.

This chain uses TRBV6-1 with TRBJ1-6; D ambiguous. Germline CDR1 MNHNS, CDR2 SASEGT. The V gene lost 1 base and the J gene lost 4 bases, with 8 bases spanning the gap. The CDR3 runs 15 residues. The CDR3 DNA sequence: TGTGCCAGCAGTGAAGAAGCCGAGTATAATTCACCCCTCCACTTT. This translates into CASSEEAEYNSPLHF.

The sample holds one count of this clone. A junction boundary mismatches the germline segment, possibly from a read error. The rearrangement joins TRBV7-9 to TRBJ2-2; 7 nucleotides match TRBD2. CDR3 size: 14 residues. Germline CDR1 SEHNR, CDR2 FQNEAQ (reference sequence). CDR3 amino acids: CSSKGGGGTGELFF. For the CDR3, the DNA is TGTTCCAGCAAGGGCGGCGGGGGTACCGGGGAGCTGTTTTTT.

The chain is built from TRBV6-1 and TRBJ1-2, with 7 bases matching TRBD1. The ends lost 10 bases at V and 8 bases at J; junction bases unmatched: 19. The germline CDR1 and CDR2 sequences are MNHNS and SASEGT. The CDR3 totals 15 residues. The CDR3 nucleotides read TGTGCCACCCAGAAAGAGAACGGTTTGACAGGGGGCTACACCTTC. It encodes CATQKENGLTGGYTF.

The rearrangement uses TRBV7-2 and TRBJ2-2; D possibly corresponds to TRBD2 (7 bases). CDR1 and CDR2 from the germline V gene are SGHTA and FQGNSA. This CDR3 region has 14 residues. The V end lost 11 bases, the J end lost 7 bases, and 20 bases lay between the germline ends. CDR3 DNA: TGTGCCGAGGGGGGGTCAGGGAGGAGCGGGGAGCTGTTTTTT. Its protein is CAEGGSGRSGELFF.

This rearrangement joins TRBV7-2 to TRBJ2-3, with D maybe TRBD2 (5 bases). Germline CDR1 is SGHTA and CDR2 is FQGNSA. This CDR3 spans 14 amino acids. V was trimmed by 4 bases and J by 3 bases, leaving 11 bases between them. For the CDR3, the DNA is TGTGCCAGCAGCTCTGGACTGACAACAGATACGCAGTATTTT. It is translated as CASSSGLTTDTQYF.

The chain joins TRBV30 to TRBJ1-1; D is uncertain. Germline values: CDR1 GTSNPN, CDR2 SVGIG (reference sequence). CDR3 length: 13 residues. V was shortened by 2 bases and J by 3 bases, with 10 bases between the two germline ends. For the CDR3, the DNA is TGTGCCTGGAGTCGGTCGGTAGACACTGAAGCTTTCTTT. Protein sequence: CAWSRSVDTEAFF.

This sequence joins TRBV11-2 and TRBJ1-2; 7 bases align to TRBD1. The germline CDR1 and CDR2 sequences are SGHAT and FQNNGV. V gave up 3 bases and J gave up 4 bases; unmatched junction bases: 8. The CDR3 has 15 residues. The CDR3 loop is CASSLSSQGSYGYTF. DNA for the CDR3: TGTGCCAGCAGCTTGAGTTCACAGGGGAGCTATGGCTACACCTTC.

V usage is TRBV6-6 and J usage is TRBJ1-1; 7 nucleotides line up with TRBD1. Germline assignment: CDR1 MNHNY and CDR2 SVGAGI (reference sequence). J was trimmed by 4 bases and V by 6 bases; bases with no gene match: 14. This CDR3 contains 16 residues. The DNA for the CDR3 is TGTGCCAGCAGCTCTTTACCACCGACAGGGAGCACTGAAGCTTTCTTT. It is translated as CASSSLPPTGSTEAFF.

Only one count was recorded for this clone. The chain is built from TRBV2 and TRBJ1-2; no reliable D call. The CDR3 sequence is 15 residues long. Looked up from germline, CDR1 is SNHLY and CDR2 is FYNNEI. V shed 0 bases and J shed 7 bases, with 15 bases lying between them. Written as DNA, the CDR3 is TGTGCCAGCAGTGAAGCGCTTTCCTTTCTTAGTGGCTACACCTTC. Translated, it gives CASSEALSFLSGYTF.

CDR3 sequence: CAWSVSTGEAFF. The CDR3 DNA follows: TGTGCCTGGAGTGTATCCACAGGTGAAGCTTTCTTT. The rearrangement joins TRBV30 to TRBJ1-1, with D maybe TRBD1 (5 bases). Per the germline V gene, CDR1 is GTSNPN and CDR2 is SVGIG (reference sequence). The ends were cut back, 0 bases at V and 7 bases at J, with 9 bases in the middle. The CDR3 runs to 12 residues.

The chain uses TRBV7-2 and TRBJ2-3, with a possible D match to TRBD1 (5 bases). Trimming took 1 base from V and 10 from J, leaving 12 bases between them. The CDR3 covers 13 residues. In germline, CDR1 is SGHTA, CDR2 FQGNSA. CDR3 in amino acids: CASSLDAPRAQYF. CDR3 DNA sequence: TGTGCCAGCAGCTTAGATGCGCCCAGGGCGCAGTATTTT.

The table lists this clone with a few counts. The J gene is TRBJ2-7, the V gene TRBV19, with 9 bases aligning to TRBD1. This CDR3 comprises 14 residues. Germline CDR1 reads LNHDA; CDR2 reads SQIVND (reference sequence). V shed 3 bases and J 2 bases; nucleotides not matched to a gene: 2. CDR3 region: CASSMGTGPYEQYF. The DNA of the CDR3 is TGTGCCAGTAGTATGGGGACAGGGCCCTACGAGCAGTACTTC.

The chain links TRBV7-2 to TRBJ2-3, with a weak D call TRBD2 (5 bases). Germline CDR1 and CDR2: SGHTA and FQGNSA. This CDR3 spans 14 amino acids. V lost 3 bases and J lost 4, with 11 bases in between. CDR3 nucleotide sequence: TGTGCCAGCAGCTTCCGGACGGGGTCAGATACGCAGTATTTT. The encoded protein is CASSFRTGSDTQYF.

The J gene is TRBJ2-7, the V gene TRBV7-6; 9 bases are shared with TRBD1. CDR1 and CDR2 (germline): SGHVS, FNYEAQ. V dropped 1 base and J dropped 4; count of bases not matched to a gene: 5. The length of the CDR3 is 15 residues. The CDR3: CASSLGQGVGYEQYF. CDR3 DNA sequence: TGTGCCAGCAGCTTAGGACAGGGGGTGGGGTACGAGCAGTACTTC.

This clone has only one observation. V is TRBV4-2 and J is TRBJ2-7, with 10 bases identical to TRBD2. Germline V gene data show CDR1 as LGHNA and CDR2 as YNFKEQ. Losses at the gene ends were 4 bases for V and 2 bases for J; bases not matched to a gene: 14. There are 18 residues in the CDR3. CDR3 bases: TGTGCCAGCAGCCTGACGACCCCTATAGCGGGGGGACCCTACGAGCAGTACTTC. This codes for CASSLTTPIAGGPYEQYF.

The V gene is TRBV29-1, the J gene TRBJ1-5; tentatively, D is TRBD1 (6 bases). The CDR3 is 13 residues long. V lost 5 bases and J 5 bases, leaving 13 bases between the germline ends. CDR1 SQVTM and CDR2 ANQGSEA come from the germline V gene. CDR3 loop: CSVSDRPDQPQHF. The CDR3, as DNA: TGCAGCGTTTCTGACAGGCCCGATCAGCCCCAGCATTTT.

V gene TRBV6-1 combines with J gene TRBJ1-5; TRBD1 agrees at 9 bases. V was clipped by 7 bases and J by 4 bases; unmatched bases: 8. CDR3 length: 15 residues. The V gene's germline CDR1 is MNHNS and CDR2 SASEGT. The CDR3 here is CASTSGQGWNQPQHF. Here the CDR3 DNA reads TGTGCCAGCACCTCGGGACAGGGATGGAATCAGCCCCAGCATTTT.

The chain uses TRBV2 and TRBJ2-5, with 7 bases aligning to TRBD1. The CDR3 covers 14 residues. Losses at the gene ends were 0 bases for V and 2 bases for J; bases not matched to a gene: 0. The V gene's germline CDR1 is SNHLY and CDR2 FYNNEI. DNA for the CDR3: TGTGCCAGCAGTGAAGCGACAGGGCAAGAGACCCAGTACTTC. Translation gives CASSEATGQETQYF.

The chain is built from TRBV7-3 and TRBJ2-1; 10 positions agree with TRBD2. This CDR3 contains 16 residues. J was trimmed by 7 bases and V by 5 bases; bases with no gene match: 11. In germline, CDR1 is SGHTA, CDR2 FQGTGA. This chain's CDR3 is CASSLLFSGRINEQFF. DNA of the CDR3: TGTGCCAGCAGCCTCTTATTTAGCGGGAGGATAAATGAGCAGTTCTTC.

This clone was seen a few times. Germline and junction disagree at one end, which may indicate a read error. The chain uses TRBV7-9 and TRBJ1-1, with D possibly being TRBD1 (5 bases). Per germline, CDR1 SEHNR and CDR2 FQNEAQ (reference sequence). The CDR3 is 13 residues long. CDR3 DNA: TGTTCCAGCAGCTTAGAAGGGGTCACTGAAGCTTTCTTT. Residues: CSSSLEGVTEAFF.

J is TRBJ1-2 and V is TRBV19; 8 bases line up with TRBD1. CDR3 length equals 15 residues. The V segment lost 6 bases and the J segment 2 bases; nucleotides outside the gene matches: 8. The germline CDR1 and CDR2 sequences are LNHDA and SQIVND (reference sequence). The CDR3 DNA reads TGTGCCAGTAGACTAGGACAGGGTATCAACTATGGCTACACCTTC. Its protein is CASRLGQGINYGYTF.

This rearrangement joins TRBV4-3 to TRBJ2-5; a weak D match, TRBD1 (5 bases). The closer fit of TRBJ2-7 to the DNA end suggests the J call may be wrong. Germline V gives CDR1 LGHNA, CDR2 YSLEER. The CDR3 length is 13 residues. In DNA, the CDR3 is TGCGCCAGCAGCCAAGATAGGGGATACGAGCAGTACTTC. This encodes CASSQDRGYEQYF.

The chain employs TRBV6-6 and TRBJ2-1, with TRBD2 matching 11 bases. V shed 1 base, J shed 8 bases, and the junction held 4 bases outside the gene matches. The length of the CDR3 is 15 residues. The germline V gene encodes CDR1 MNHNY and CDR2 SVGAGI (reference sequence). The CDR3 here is CASSYYSGRGDEQFF. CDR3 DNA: TGTGCCAGCAGTTACTATAGCGGGAGGGGGGATGAGCAGTTCTTC.